These 32 T cell receptor beta chains originate from one sample sequenced in a study of blood T cell repertoires in COVID-19 (dated by TCRdb to 2018 to 2020). Preparation of the library involved the immunoSEQ multiplex PCR assay. Here the immuneACCESS table is served through TCRdb, limited to in-frame sequences with V and J called. Missing clones are a known gap in these copies; in checked studies unresolved V genes cover under half, and the rest lacks a known reason. The sample table contains approximately 220,000 clones; only one count was recorded for under 90% of them. The top ten clones comprise roughly 4.1% of the sample. The sequencing input was peripheral blood. These receptors all stem from a man in his fifties or sixties with acute or convalescent COVID-19.

The chain employs TRBV5-1 and TRBJ1-1; D is possibly TRBD1 (5 bases). Germline V CDR1 and CDR2: SGHRS, YFSETQ. This CDR3 comprises 15 residues. V lost 4 bases and J 1 base, leaving 14 bases between the germline ends. This CDR3 is CASSDGHRANTEAFF. CDR3 DNA sequence: TGCGCCAGCAGCGACGGACACCGGGCGAACACTGAAGCTTTCTTT.

The table lists this clone with a count of one. The chain is built from TRBV7-9 and TRBJ2-1; D might be TRBD1 (6 bases). The CDR3 totals 14 residues. V was shortened by 2 bases and J by 6 bases, with 11 bases between the two germline ends. The V gene's germline CDR1 is SEHNR and CDR2 FQNEAQ (reference sequence). Here the CDR3 DNA reads TGTGCCAGCAGCTTACCGATACAGGGCAATGAGCAGTTCTTC. Translation gives CASSLPIQGNEQFF. Complete variable domain (other parts from reference TRBV7-9 and TRBJ2-1): DTGVSQNPRHKITKRGQNVTFRCDPISEHNRLYWYRQTLGQGPEFLTYFQNEAQLEKSRLLSDRFSAERPKGSFSTLEIQRTEQGDSAMYLCASSLPIQGNEQFFGPGTRLTVL.

This clone has more than one count but fewer than ten. The chain joins TRBV28 to TRBJ1-2, with D possibly being TRBD1 (6 bases). Germline-derived CDR1 and CDR2 are MDHEN and SYDVKM. Trimming took 3 bases from V and 7 from J, leaving 15 bases between them. The CDR3 is 14 amino acids. The CDR3: CASSFSGGRFGYTF. For the CDR3, the DNA is TGTGCCAGCAGTTTTAGTGGGGGCAGGTTTGGCTACACCTTC.

The chain uses TRBV19 and TRBJ1-3; TRBD1 agrees at 9 bases. CDR1 and CDR2 (germline): LNHDA, SQIVND (reference sequence). The CDR3 is 17 residues long. J gave up 0 bases and V 5 bases, and 8 bases lay outside the gene matches. In nucleotides, the CDR3 is TGTGCCAGTAGTGTACGACAGGGGGGACGCTCTGGAAACACCATATATTTT. It specifies CASSVRQGGRSGNTIYF.

This clone was observed a handful of times. The V gene is TRBV19, the J gene TRBJ2-5; 8 positions match TRBD1. Germline V gives CDR1 LNHDA, CDR2 SQIVND (reference sequence). J was trimmed by 5 bases and V by 5 bases; bases with no gene match: 4. This CDR3 contains 13 residues. In DNA form, the CDR3 reads TGTGCCAGTAGTGCCGGACAGGGTGAGACCCAGTACTTC. It is translated as CASSAGQGETQYF.

The J gene is TRBJ1-1, the V gene TRBV5-1; 10 nucleotides line up with TRBD1. Germline V gene sequence: CDR1 SGHRS, CDR2 YFSETQ. The V segment lost 3 bases and the J segment 1 base; nucleotides outside the gene matches: 6. This CDR3 region has 16 residues. The CDR3, as DNA: TGCGCCAGCAGCTGGGAGGGACAGGGGCAGAACACTGAAGCTTTCTTT. It translates to CASSWEGQGQNTEAFF.

The chain has TRBV5-4 and TRBJ2-1, with a weak D call TRBD2 (6 bases). The CDR3 has 14 amino acids. V dropped 3 bases and J dropped 7 bases, with 14 bases sitting between them. From germline, CDR1 is SGHNT and CDR2 YYREEE (reference sequence). The CDR3 region has the DNA TGTGCCAGCAGCTCCGGGGGAAAGAAGAATGAGCAGTTCTTC. Amino acid sequence: CASSSGGKKNEQFF.

Points on this clone: The identical CDR3 is also encoded by other nucleotide sequences in the sample. This sequence joins TRBV10-1 and TRBJ2-1; no definite D call. Germline V gene sequence: CDR1 WNHNN, CDR2 SYGVQD (reference sequence). V lost 3 bases, J lost 0 bases, and 6 bases lay in between. The CDR3 has 14 amino acids. The CDR3 DNA reads TGCGCCAGCAGTGAAGGCGGCTCCTACAATGAGCAGTTCTTC. Its translation: CASSEGGSYNEQFF.

The rearrangement uses TRBV30 and TRBJ2-1, with 10 bases aligning to TRBD2. CDR1 and CDR2 (germline): GTSNPN, SVGIG (reference sequence). The CDR3 totals 15 residues. J gave up 8 bases and V 5 bases, and 12 bases lay outside the gene matches. The CDR3 DNA reads as TGTGCCTGGTCCCACCTGGGACTAGCGTTCGATGAGCAGTTCTTC. This translates into CAWSHLGLAFDEQFF.

This chain joins TRBV29-1 and TRBJ2-3; D remains ambiguous. CDR1 is SQVTM, CDR2 ANQGSEA, per germline. The CDR3 runs to 14 residues. V lost 5 bases, J lost 5 bases, and 17 bases lay in between. Written as DNA, the CDR3 is TGCAGCGTTTCGTATCAAGACAAAGGAGATACGCAGTATTTT. Its protein product is CSVSYQDKGDTQYF.

This clone has more than one count but fewer than ten. This chain connects TRBV19 to TRBJ1-3; a possible D gene is TRBD1 (5 bases). Trimming left V 7 bases short and J 0 bases short, with 16 bases between. This CDR3 region has 16 residues. The germline CDR1 and CDR2 sequences are LNHDA and SQIVND (reference sequence). The DNA of the CDR3 is TGTGCCAGTAAGGCGGGACTGACCTACTCTGGAAACACCATATATTTT. It is translated as CASKAGLTYSGNTIYF.

The chain recombines TRBV7-2 with TRBJ1-5; D unresolved. Germline CDR1 and CDR2: SGHTA and FQGNSA. The CDR3 totals 13 residues. The V end was cut by 6 bases, the J end by 7 bases, with 13 bases between. The DNA of the CDR3 is TGTGCCAGCAGTCCTAGATTCGGCCAGCCCCAGCATTTT. It codes for CASSPRFGQPQHF.

The chain has TRBV4-1 and TRBJ1-5, with TRBD1 as a possible D gene (5 bases). Germline values: CDR1 MGHRA, CDR2 YSYEKL. The CDR3 is made up of 16 amino acids. V dropped 0 bases and J dropped 9 bases, with 18 bases sitting between them. CDR3 region: CASSQDWGSRGRPQHF. The CDR3 DNA sequence: TGCGCCAGCAGCCAAGATTGGGGCTCCCGAGGCCGGCCCCAGCATTTT.

The rearrangement links TRBV12-3 or TRBV12-4 to TRBJ1-5; weak D call: TRBD1 (6 bases). The V gene lost 8 bases and the J gene lost 3 bases, with 11 bases spanning the gap. The CDR3 spans 13 residues. DNA of the CDR3: TGTGCCAGCCACGGACAGAACAATCAGCCCCAGCATTTT. Its translation: CASHGQNNQPQHF.

The chain joins TRBV27 to TRBJ2-1, with D possibly matching TRBD2 (6 bases). V shed 7 bases and J shed 2 bases, with 9 bases lying between them. Per the germline V gene, CDR1 is MNHEY and CDR2 is SMNVEV (reference sequence). The length of the CDR3 is 13 residues. The CDR3 is CASKGGAYNEQFF. The CDR3 coding sequence is TGTGCCAGCAAGGGCGGGGCCTACAATGAGCAGTTCTTC.

The chain combines TRBV3-1 (or the pseudogene TRBV3-2) with TRBJ1-4, with D perhaps TRBD1 (6 bases). Germline V gene lookup returns CDR1 LGHDT and CDR2 YNNKEL (reference sequence). The CDR3 has 15 amino acids. V was clipped by 4 bases and J by 5 bases, with 14 bases between them. The CDR3 DNA reads as TGTGCCAGCAGCCCATGGACAGAAGGGAATGAAAAACTGTTTTTT. Amino acids: CASSPWTEGNEKLFF.

The rearrangement uses TRBV14 and TRBJ1-2; 9 bases are shared with TRBD1. Unmatched junction bases numbered 7, after V lost 4 bases and J lost 7 bases. The germline CDR1 and CDR2 sequences are SGHDN and FVKESK. This CDR3 spans 14 amino acids. This chain's CDR3 is CASSPGYRGLGYTF. The CDR3 nucleotides read TGTGCCAGCAGCCCGGGGTACAGGGGGCTTGGCTACACCTTC.

This clone has more than one count but fewer than ten. The gene calls are TRBV27 and TRBJ1-6; 10 bases are shared with TRBD1. The CDR3 totals 18 residues. Germline-derived CDR1 and CDR2 are MNHEY and SMNVEV (reference sequence). J gave up 6 bases and V 0 bases, and 8 bases lay outside the gene matches. The CDR3: CASSLSPPGTGVNSPLHF. CDR3 nucleotides: TGTGCCAGCAGTTTATCGCCTCCCGGGACAGGGGTTAATTCACCCCTCCACTTT.

The rearrangement links TRBV30 to TRBJ1-4, with a weak D call TRBD1 (6 bases). Germline assignment: CDR1 GTSNPN and CDR2 SVGIG (reference sequence). This CDR3 has 14 amino acids. Between the trimmed V and J ends, which lost 6 bases and 4 bases, there was a span of 15 bases. The DNA for the CDR3 is TGTGCCTGCCCCGGGACACTTGATAATGAAAAACTGTTTTTT. Residues: CACPGTLDNEKLFF.

The chain links TRBV7-9 to TRBJ2-7; 8 nucleotides agree with TRBD1. The V gene end was trimmed by 5 bases and the J gene end by 6 bases; junction bases not matched to a gene: 9. The CDR3 is 14 amino acids. The germline V gene encodes CDR1 SEHNR and CDR2 FQNEAQ (reference sequence). CDR3 residues: CASSPPGQEGEQYF. In DNA, the CDR3 is TGTGCCAGCAGCCCCCCGGGACAGGAAGGCGAGCAGTACTTC.

The chain uses TRBV19 and TRBJ1-5; D is undetermined. Germline CDR1 and CDR2: LNHDA and SQIVND (reference sequence). The CDR3 extends over 13 amino acids. The ends were cut back, 6 bases at V and 3 bases at J, with 9 bases in the middle. The CDR3 DNA sequence: TGTGCCAGTAGGGGAGGGATCAATCAGCCCCAGCATTTT. This encodes CASRGGINQPQHF.

This clone was counted a single time. This sequence joins TRBV19 and TRBJ1-1; D gene uncertain. Trimming took off 1 base at V and 0 bases at J, with 9 bases between the two ends. The CDR3 has 15 amino acids. Germline lookup yields CDR1 LNHDA and CDR2 SQIVND (reference sequence). CDR3 DNA: TGTGCCAGTAGTATAGGGGCAGCTTTGAACACTGAAGCTTTCTTT. Protein sequence: CASSIGAALNTEAFF.

This chain uses TRBV5-1 with TRBJ2-3; D remains ambiguous. The ends were cut back, 4 bases at V and 2 bases at J, with 11 bases in the middle. The CDR3 is 14 amino acids. Germline-derived CDR1 and CDR2 are SGHRS and YFSETQ. This chain's CDR3 is CASSPRSPTDTQYF. CDR3 sequence (DNA): TGCGCCAGCAGCCCTAGGTCTCCCACAGATACGCAGTATTTT.

The chain joins TRBV7-2 to TRBJ1-6; 7 bases align to TRBD1. Germline assignment: CDR1 SGHTA and CDR2 FQGNSA. This CDR3 comprises 15 residues. V lost 1 base and J lost 9; bases outside the gene matches: 6. Here the CDR3 reads CASSLEQGVGSPLHF. The CDR3 bases are TGTGCCAGCAGCTTAGAGCAGGGGGTAGGTTCACCCCTCCACTTT. Full variable domain (remainder filled in from reference TRBV7-2 and TRBJ1-6): GAGVSQSPSNKVTEKGKDVELRCDPISGHTALYWYRQSLGQGLEFLIYFQGNSAPDKSGLPSDRFSAERTGGSVSTLTIQRTQQEDSAVYLCASSLEQGVGSPLHFGNGTRLTVT.

The V and J genes are TRBV7-9 and TRBJ1-1; D not certain. The CDR3 consists of 16 residues. The V end lost 5 bases, the J end lost 0 bases, and 16 bases lay between the germline ends. CDR1 is SEHNR and CDR2 is FQNEAQ in the germline V gene (reference sequence). The CDR3 protein is CASSQPREHMNTEAFF. The CDR3 DNA reads TGTGCCAGCAGCCAACCCCGGGAACACATGAACACTGAAGCTTTCTTT.

This clone was recorded a few times. This chain uses TRBV30 with TRBJ1-6; 7 bases align to TRBD1. From germline, CDR1 is GTSNPN and CDR2 SVGIG (reference sequence). J lost 4 bases, V lost 3 bases, and 6 bases had no gene match. The CDR3 length is 15 residues. CDR3 region: CAWRRQGRYNSPLHF. CDR3 DNA sequence: TGTGCCTGGAGACGACAGGGCAGGTATAATTCACCCCTCCACTTT.

This chain uses TRBV11-2 with TRBJ2-5; 8 bases align to TRBD2. The trim removed 1 base at V and 5 bases at J, leaving 6 bases unmatched. The CDR3 runs to 15 residues. From germline, CDR1 is SGHAT and CDR2 FQNNGV. The CDR3 DNA reads TGTGCCAGCAGCTTAGTACCGGGGGGGTACGAGACCCAGTACTTC. Amino acids: CASSLVPGGYETQYF.

The V gene is TRBV6-5, the J gene TRBJ2-7, with 11 positions matching TRBD1. There are 13 residues in the CDR3. The J segment lost 5 bases and the V segment lost 7 bases, leaving 4 bases of the junction unmatched. Germline V gene lookup returns CDR1 MNHEY and CDR2 SVGAGI. As DNA, the CDR3 is TGTGCCAGCACCTGGACAGGGGGCCACGAGCAGTACTTC. It is translated as CASTWTGGHEQYF.

The rearrangement joins TRBV6-4 to TRBJ1-2; D possibly corresponds to TRBD1 (6 bases). This CDR3 is 13 amino acids long. V lost 6 bases and J 8 bases, leaving 16 bases between the germline ends. Per the germline V gene, CDR1 is MRHNA and CDR2 is SNTAGT. The CDR3, as DNA: TGTGCCAGCAGCCGGTCGGCAGGGGACGGCTACACCTTC. Its protein product is CASSRSAGDGYTF.

The CDR3 DNA follows: TGCAGCGTAGGGGTCAGGAGAGAGACCCAGTACTTC. It translates to CSVGVRRETQYF. The rearrangement links TRBV29-1 to TRBJ2-5; D is possibly TRBD1 (5 bases). The germline CDR1 and CDR2 sequences are SQVTM and ANQGSEA. V dropped 6 bases and J dropped 4 bases, with 12 bases sitting between them. This CDR3 is 12 amino acids long.

The V call is TRBV5-6, the J call TRBJ2-4; D not resolved. The CDR3 runs 12 residues. CDR1 and CDR2 from the germline V gene are SGHDT and YYEEEE. V lost 4 bases, J lost 7 bases, and 9 bases lay in between. The DNA of the CDR3 is TGTGCCAGCAGCGCTCAAGCGAACATTCAGTACTTC. Translated, it gives CASSAQANIQYF.

This clone appeared a single time. The gene calls are TRBV30 and TRBJ1-1; TRBD1 might be the D (6 bases). This CDR3 contains 12 residues. The germline V gene encodes CDR1 GTSNPN and CDR2 SVGIG (reference sequence). Deletions cut 4 bases from V and 8 bases from J, with 14 bases between. The CDR3 DNA reads as TGTGCCTGGAACCGGGACACGGAGGAAGCTTTCTTT. Translation: CAWNRDTEEAFF.